This T cell receptor (beta chain) was identified during a study of T-cell memory formation after mild COVID-19. Overall study: TCR clusters showed largely donor specificity. Study results and limitations: Day 37-peaking second-wave clones had unconfirmed SARS-CoV-2 specificity.

This clonotype was detected many times. Its antigen is unidentified. The CDR3 sequence is 13 residues long. V lost 8 bases and J 4 bases, leaving 13 bases between the germline ends. Germline lookup yields CDR1 LNHDA and CDR2 SQIVND (reference sequence). TCRdb reprocessed the 5' RACE reads via MiXCR and lists one record per CDR3 protein. The sample has about 130,000 distinct CDR3 sequences; approximately 6.2% are singletons. Sequencing input: PBMCs or a T cell subset sorted from them (not recorded which). This clonotype was sampled from an adult woman who had mild COVID-19 (a few samples of this study predate the infection). Cell type and time point are not known. The chain recombines TRBV19 with TRBJ2-3; tentative D call: TRBD2 (5 bases). The CDR3 reads CASCPSLADTQYF. In nucleotides, the CDR3 is TGTGCCAGTTGTCCTAGCTTAGCAGATACGCAGTATTTT.